The following is a TCR beta chain sequence with its context. Its antigen is unknown. The same CDR3 arises from other DNA sequences in this sample as well. Version v3.0 of the immunoSEQ assay ran at survey level. Sequencing was performed with immunoSEQ multiplex PCR; in TCRdb, only in-frame clones are kept and a portion is missing. The data contain some 33,000 clones, over 70% of them seen just once; the ten biggest clones take up around 6.1%. The data stem from a study of long-term antiretroviral therapy in people with HIV. CDR1 and CDR2 from the germline V gene are MNHEY and SMNVEV (reference sequence). Trimming cost V 6 bases and J 4 bases, with 9 bases left between them. The CDR3 sequence is 12 residues long. Study observations and caveats: Versus controls, repertoires in people with HIV had narrower CDR3 length ranges. ART preceded a rise in diversity that nonetheless stayed lower than in transplant donor controls.

HIV-positive participants all received treatment in the United States. The sequence was obtained from a man aged 18 to 29 with HIV. This chain connects TRBV27 to TRBJ1-1; D is uncertain. Material: unsorted PBMCs, obtained 0.6 years after starting antiretroviral therapy. The CDR3 DNA reads TGTGCCAGCAGGACGGGCCTCACTGAAGCTTTCTTT. Translation: CASRTGLTEAFF.